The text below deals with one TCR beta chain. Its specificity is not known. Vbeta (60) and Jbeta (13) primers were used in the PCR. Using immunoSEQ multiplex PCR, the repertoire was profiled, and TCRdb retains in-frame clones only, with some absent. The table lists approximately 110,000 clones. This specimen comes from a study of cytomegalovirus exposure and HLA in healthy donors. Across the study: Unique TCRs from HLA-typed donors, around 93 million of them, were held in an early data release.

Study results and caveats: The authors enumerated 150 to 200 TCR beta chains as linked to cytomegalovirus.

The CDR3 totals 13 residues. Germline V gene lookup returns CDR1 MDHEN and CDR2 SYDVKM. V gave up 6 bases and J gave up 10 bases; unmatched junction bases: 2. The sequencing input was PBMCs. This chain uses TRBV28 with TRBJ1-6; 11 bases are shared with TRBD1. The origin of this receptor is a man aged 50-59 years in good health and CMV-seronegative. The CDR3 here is CASSGTGGSPLHF. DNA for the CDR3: TGTGCCAGCAGCGGGACAGGGGGGTCACCCCTCCACTTT.